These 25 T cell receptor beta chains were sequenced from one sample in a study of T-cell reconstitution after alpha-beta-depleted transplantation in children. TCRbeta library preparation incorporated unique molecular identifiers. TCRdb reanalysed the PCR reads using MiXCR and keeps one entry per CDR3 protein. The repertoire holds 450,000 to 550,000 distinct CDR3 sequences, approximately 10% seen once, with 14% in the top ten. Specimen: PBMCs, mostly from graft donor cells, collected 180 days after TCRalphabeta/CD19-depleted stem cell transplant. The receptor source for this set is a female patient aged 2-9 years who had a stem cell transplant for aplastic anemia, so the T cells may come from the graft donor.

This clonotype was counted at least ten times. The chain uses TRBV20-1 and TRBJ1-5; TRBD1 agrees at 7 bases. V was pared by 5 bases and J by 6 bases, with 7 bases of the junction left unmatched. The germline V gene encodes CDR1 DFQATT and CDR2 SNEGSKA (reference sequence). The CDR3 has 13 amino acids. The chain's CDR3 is CSALQGSGQPQHF. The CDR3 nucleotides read TGCAGTGCTTTACAGGGGAGCGGTCAGCCCCAGCATTTT.

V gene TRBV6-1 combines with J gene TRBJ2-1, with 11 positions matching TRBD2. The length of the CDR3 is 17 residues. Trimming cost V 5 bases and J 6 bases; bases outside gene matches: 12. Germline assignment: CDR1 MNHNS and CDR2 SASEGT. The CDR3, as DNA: TGTGCCAGCAGTACGCAGGGACTAGCGGAGAGGCCCAATGAGCAGTTCTTC. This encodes CASSTQGLAERPNEQFF.

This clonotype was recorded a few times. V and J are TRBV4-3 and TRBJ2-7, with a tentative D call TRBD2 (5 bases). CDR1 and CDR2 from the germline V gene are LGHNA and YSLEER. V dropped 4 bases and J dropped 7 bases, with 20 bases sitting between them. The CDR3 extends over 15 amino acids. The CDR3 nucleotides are TGCGCCAGCAGCCGCACAATTGGACCGGGCGGGGAGCAGTACTTC. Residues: CASSRTIGPGGEQYF.

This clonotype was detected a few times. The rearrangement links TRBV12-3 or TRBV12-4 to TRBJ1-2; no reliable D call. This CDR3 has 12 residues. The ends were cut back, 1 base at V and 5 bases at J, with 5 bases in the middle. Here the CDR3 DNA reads TGTGCCAGCAGTTTAGTTCTTTATGGCTACACCTTC. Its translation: CASSLVLYGYTF.

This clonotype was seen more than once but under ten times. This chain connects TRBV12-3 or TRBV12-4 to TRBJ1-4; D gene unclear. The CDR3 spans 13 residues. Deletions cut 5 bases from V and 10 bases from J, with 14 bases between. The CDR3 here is CASSLRSGVKLFF. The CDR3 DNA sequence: TGTGCCAGCAGTCTTCGATCCGGGGTAAAACTGTTTTTT.

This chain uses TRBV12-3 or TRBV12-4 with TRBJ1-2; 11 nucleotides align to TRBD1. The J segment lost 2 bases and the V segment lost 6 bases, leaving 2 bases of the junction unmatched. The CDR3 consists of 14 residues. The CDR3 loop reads CASRGQGVNYGYTF. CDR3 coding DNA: TGTGCCAGCAGGGGACAGGGGGTAAACTATGGCTACACCTTC.

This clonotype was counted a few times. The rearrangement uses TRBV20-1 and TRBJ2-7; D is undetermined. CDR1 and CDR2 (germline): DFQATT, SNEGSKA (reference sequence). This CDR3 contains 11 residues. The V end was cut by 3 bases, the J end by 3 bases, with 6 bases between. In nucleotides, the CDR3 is TGCAGTGCTAGTTGGGACTACGAGCAGTACTTC. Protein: CSASWDYEQYF.

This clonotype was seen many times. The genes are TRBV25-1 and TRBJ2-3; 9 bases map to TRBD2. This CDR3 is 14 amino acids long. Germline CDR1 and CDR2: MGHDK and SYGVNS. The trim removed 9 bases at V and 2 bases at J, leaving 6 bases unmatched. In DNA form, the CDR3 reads TGTGCCAGGTCGACTAGCGGACCCACAGATACGCAGTATTTT. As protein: CARSTSGPTDTQYF.

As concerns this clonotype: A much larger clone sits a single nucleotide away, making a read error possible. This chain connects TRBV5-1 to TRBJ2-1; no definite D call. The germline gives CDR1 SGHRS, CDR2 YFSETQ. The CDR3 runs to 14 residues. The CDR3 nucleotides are TGCACCAGCAGCCGCCTTATCTCGGTAGGTGAGCAGTTCTTC. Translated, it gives CTSSRLISVGEQFF. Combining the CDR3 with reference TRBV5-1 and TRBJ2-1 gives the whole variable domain KAGVTQTPRYLIKTRGQQVTLSCSPISGHRSVSWYQQTPGQGLQFLFEYFSETQRNKGNFPGRFSGRQFSNSRSEMNVSTLELGDSALYLCTSSRLISVGEQFFGPGTRLTVL.

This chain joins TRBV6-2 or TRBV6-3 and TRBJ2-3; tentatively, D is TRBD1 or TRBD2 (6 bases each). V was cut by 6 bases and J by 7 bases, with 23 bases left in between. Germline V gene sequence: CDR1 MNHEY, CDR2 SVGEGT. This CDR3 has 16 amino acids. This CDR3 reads CASRDSYGTRRHTQYF. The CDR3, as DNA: TGTGCCAGCAGGGACAGCTACGGGACTCGGCGTCATACGCAGTATTTT.

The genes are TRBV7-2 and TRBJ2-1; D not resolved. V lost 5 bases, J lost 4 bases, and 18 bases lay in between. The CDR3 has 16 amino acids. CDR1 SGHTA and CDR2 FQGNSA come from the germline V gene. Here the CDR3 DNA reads TGTGCCAGCAGCCATGGGGTGGGCGGACCATACAATGAGCAGTTCTTC. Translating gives CASSHGVGGPYNEQFF.

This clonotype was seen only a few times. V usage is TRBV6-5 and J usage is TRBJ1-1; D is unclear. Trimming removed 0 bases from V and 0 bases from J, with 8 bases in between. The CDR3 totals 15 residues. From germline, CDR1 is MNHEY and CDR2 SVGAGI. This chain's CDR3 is CASSYSGSLNTEAFF. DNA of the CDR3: TGTGCCAGCAGTTACTCGGGGTCATTGAACACTGAAGCTTTCTTT.

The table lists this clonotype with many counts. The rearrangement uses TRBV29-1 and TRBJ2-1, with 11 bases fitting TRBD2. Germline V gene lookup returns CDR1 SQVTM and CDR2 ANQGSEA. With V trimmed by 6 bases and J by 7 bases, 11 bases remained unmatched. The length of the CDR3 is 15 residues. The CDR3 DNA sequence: TGCAGCGTGGTCCTAGCGGGAGGTTTAGGGAATGAGCAGTTCTTC. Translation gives CSVVLAGGLGNEQFF.

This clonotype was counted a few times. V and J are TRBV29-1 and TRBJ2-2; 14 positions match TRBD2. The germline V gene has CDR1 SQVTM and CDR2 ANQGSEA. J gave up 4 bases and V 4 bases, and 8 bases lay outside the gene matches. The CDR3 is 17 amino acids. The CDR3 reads CSVGGTSGSSSTGELFF. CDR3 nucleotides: TGCAGCGTTGGGGGGACTAGCGGGAGCTCGAGCACCGGGGAGCTGTTTTTT.

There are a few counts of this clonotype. DNA for the CDR3: TGTGCCAGCAGTCCTTTTTCAGGGGAAGAAAAACTGTTTTTT. This codes for CASSPFSGEEKLFF. The J gene is TRBJ1-4, the V gene TRBV12-3 or TRBV12-4; D possibly corresponds to TRBD1 (6 bases). The CDR3 runs 14 residues. The germline V and J ends were trimmed by 5 bases and 8 bases, with 15 bases remaining between them.

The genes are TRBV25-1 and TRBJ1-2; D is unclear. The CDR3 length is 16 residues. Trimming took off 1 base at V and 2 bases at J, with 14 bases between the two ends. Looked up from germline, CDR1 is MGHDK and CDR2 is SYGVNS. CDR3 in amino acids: CASSEWEERSNYGYTF. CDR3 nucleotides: TGTGCCAGCAGTGAATGGGAGGAGAGATCCAACTATGGCTACACCTTC.

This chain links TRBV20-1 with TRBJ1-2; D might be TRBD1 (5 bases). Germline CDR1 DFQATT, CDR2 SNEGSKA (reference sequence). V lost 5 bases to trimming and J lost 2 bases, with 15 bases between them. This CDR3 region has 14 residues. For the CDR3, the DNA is TGCAGTGCTTGGGGGAGGGCCTGGAACTATGGCTACACCTTC. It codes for CSAWGRAWNYGYTF.

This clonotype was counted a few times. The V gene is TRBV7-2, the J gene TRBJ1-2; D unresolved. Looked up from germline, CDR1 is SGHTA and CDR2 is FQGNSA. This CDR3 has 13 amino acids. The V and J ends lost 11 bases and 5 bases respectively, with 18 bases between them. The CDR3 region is CAHSSRLEYGYTF. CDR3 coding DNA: TGTGCCCACTCTTCACGGCTGGAATATGGCTACACCTTC. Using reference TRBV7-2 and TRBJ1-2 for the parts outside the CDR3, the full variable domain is GAGVSQSPSNKVTEKGKDVELRCDPISGHTALYWYRQSLGQGLEFLIYFQGNSAPDKSGLPSDRFSAERTGGSVSTLTIQRTQQEDSAVYLCAHSSRLEYGYTFGSGTRLTVV.

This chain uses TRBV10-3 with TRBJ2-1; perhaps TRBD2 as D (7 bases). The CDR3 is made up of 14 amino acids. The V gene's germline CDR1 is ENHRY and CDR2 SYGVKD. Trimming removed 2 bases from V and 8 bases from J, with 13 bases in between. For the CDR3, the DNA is TGTGCCATCAGTGAGGGGGGGGGCGGCGATGAGCAGTTCTTC. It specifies CAISEGGGGDEQFF.

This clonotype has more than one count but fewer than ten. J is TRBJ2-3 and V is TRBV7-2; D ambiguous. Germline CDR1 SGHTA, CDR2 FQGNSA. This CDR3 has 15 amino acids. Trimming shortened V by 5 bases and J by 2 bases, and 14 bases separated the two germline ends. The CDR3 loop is CASSQVGRYTDTQYF. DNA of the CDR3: TGTGCCAGCAGCCAAGTAGGGCGGTACACAGATACGCAGTATTTT.

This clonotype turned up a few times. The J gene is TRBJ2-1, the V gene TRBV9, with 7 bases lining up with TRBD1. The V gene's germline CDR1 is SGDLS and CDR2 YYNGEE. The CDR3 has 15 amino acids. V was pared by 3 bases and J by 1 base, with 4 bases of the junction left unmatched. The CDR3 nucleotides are TGTGCCAGCAGCGCTACAGGGGATTCCTACAATGAGCAGTTCTTC. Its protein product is CASSATGDSYNEQFF.

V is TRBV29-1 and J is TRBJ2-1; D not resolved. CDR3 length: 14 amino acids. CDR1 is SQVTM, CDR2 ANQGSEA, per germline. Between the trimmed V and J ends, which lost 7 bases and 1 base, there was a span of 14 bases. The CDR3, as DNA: TGCAGCGGCGAACAGCGCTCTTCCTACAATGAGCAGTTCTTC. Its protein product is CSGEQRSSYNEQFF.

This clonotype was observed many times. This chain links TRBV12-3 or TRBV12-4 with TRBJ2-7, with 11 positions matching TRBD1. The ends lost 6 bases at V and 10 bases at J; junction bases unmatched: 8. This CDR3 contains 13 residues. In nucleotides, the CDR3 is TGTGCCAGCAGCGCTGGACAGGGGGCGGTTCAGTACGTC. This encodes CASSAGQGAVQYV.

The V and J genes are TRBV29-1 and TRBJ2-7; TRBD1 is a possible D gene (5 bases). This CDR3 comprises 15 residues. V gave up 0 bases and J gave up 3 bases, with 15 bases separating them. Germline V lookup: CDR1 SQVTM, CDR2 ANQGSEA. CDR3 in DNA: TGCAGCGTTGAAGATCTTCGACAGTCGGGCTACGAGCAGTACTTC. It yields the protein CSVEDLRQSGYEQYF.

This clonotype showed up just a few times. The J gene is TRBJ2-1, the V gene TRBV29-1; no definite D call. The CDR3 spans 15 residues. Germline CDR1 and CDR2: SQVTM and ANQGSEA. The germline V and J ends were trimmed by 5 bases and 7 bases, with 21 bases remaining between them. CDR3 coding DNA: TGCAGCGTTAGTCAGGCCCTTTTATCCCAGAATGAGCAGTTCTTC. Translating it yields CSVSQALLSQNEQFF.